The sequence of this TCR beta chain was determined in a study of blood T cell repertoires in COVID-19. At the level of the study: Whether acute or convalescent, the COVID-19 samples came from the United States, Italy and Spain. PBMCs, B-cell-depleted T cells, or T cells provided the cDNA or gDNA that made up the material.

This CDR3 contains 15 residues. The germline V and J ends were trimmed by 3 bases and 4 bases, with 15 bases remaining between them. Germline assignment: CDR1 LNHDA and CDR2 SQIVND (reference sequence). In the authors' workflow: Researchers report that nucleated cell counts were estimated from reference gene primer amplification. Generated by immunoSEQ multiplex PCR, the TCRdb table keeps only in-frame clones and is missing some. From that table come the V and J calls and clone size; the DNA was used to work out D and trimming. The data contain roughly 220,000 clones, around 83% of them singletons. The sequencing sample was made of peripheral blood. The clonotype originates from a middle-aged woman who had recovered from COVID-19. The chain couples TRBV19 to TRBJ1-1; a possible D gene is TRBD1 (5 bases). The CDR3 DNA reads as TGTGCCAGTAGTATGTTTTGGGGGGGTAGCACTGAAGCTTTCTTT. This sequence encodes CASSMFWGGSTEAFF. The variable domain in full, completed from reference TRBV19 and TRBJ1-1, reads DGGITQSPKYLFRKEGQNVTLSCEQNLNHDAMYWYRQDPGQGLRLIYYSQIVNDFQKGDIAEGYSVSREKKESFPLTVTSAQKNPTAFYLCASSMFWGGSTEAFFGQGTRLTVV.